A selection of T cell receptor beta chains follows, all from one sample in a study of neurological immune-mediated disorders. TCRdb recomputed calls from the 5' RACE reads with MiXCR, one row per CDR3 protein. Counted here are about 59,000 distinct CDR3 sequences, about an eighth occurring once; the ten biggest clones make up roughly 10%. The sample taken for sequencing was PBMCs. These receptors were obtained from a woman aged 55-70 years with HTLV-1-associated myelopathy (HAM/TSP). CDR3s include the opening cysteine and the closing phenylalanine or tryptophan. The D gene is left open where the match is weak. Clone size, where shown, is once, few, many, or a class for clones that have expanded.

clone size	V gene	D gene	J gene	CDR3 protein	CDR3 DNA
many	TRBV21-1	.	TRBJ1-5	CASSVSNQPQHF	TGTGCCAGCTCCGTAAGCAATCAGCCCCAGCATTTT
many	TRBV7-2	.	TRBJ2-1	CASSLDYYSEQFF	TGTGCCAGCAGCTTGGACTATTACAGTGAGCAGTTCTTC
.	TRBV7-2	TRBD1	TRBJ2-3	CASSLVTGGTDTQYF	TGTGCCAGCAGCTTAGTGACAGGGGGAACAGATACGCAGTATTTT
.	TRBV7-2	.	TRBJ2-7	CASSLVEGNYEQYF	TGTGCCAGCAGCTTAGTGGAGGGGAACTACGAGCAGTACTTC
many	TRBV4-1	TRBD1	TRBJ1-3	CASSRGQGGRNTIYF	TGCGCCAGCAGCCGAGGACAGGGGGGAAGAAACACCATATATTTT
many	TRBV11-2	TRBD2	TRBJ2-7	CASSPGLAGVGTYEQYF	TGTGCCAGCAGCCCAGGACTAGCGGGAGTAGGAACGTACGAGCAGTACTTC
many	TRBV28	.	TRBJ2-1	CASSVGRHSYNEQFF	TGTGCCAGCAGTGTCGGAAGACACTCCTACAATGAGCAGTTCTTC
many	TRBV20-1	TRBD2	TRBJ2-3	CSARDPGPYGRALTDTQYF	TGCAGTGCTAGAGATCCAGGGCCATACGGGAGGGCCTTAACAGATACGCAGTATTTT
many	TRBV4-1	TRBD2	TRBJ2-1	CASSQGLAGVEQFF	TGCGCCAGCAGCCAGGGACTAGCGGGAGTGGAGCAGTTCTTC
many	TRBV7-2	TRBD2	TRBJ2-7	CASSFGGGPYEQYF	TGTGCCAGCAGCTTTGGGGGAGGGCCGTACGAGCAGTACTTC
few	TRBV5-4	.	TRBJ2-1	CASSPEGRLRGGGIHNEQFF	TGTGCCAGCAGCCCGGAGGGGCGGCTCAGGGGGGGAGGGATTCACAATGAGCAGTTCTTC
many	TRBV28	.	TRBJ2-3	CASSPPLTGTSTDTQYF	TGTGCCAGCAGTCCACCATTGACAGGGACTAGCACAGATACGCAGTATTTT
many	TRBV29-1	.	TRBJ1-2	CSVVDFGGGYTF	TGCAGCGTTGTGGACTTCGGAGGGGGCTACACCTTC
few	TRBV7-8	.	TRBJ2-7	CASSLGRSYEQYF	TGTGCCAGCAGCTTAGGCAGGTCGTACGAGCAGTACTTC
many	TRBV5-1	.	TRBJ1-1	CASSLTGKAFF	TGCGCCAGCAGCTTGACAGGAAAAGCTTTCTTT
many	TRBV20-1	.	TRBJ2-3	CSAPDGSTDTQYF	TGCAGTGCCCCCGACGGGAGCACAGATACGCAGTATTTT
many	TRBV27	.	TRBJ1-6	CASSTRGGPYNSPLHF	TGTGCCAGCAGTACCCGGGGGGGGCCCTACAATTCACCCCTCCACTTT
many	TRBV6-2/TRBV6-3	TRBD1	TRBJ1-1	CASKTGGAGDTEAFF	TGTGCCAGCAAAACAGGGGGCGCGGGGGACACTGAAGCTTTCTTT
many	TRBV3-1	TRBD2	TRBJ2-2	CASSNGLAVSGELFF	TGTGCCAGCAGCAATGGACTAGCGGTGTCGGGGGAGCTGTTTTTT
.	TRBV6-1	.	TRBJ1-2	CASSEERGTHGYTF	TGTGCCAGCAGTGAAGAAAGGGGAACTCATGGCTACACCTTC
many	TRBV20-1	.	TRBJ2-4	CSARERGEYIQYF	TGCAGTGCTAGAGAAAGGGGCGAATACATTCAGTACTTC
many	TRBV10-3	.	TRBJ2-3	CAISDRNTQYF	TGTGCCATCAGTGACAGGAATACGCAGTATTTT
many	TRBV11-2	.	TRBJ2-6	CASSLWGSSGANVLTF	TGTGCCAGCAGCTTATGGGGGAGCTCTGGGGCCAACGTCCTGACTTTC
.	TRBV7-9	.	TRBJ2-1	CASSLVTYDDEQFF	TGTGCCAGCAGCTTAGTCACCTACGATGATGAGCAGTTCTTC
many	TRBV5-1	TRBD2	TRBJ2-1	CASSLGLAQTYNEQFF	TGCGCCAGCAGCTTGGGACTAGCGCAGACCTACAATGAGCAGTTCTTC
many	TRBV20-1	TRBD2	TRBJ2-2	CSATLTSGRRTGELFF	TGCAGTGCTACCCTGACTAGCGGGAGAAGAACCGGGGAGCTGTTTTTT
many	TRBV6-1	TRBD1	TRBJ1-1	CASSERGRGTEAFF	TGTGCCAGCAGTGAGAGGGGGCGAGGCACTGAAGCTTTCTTT
many	TRBV20-1	.	TRBJ2-7	CSASEGFTYEQYF	TGCAGTGCTAGTGAGGGATTTACCTACGAGCAGTACTTC
many	TRBV20-1	.	TRBJ2-7	CSARSGSYEQYF	TGCAGTGCTAGGAGCGGGTCCTACGAGCAGTACTTC
many	TRBV15	.	TRBJ2-2	CATRGEGAGELFF	TGTGCCACCAGGGGGGAGGGGGCCGGGGAGCTGTTTTTT
many	TRBV9	TRBD1	TRBJ2-5	CASSVATGEGETQYF	TGTGCCAGCAGCGTAGCTACAGGGGAAGGAGAGACCCAGTACTTC
many	TRBV5-5	.	TRBJ1-5	CASSLFWQNNQPQHF	TGTGCCAGCAGCTTGTTTTGGCAGAACAATCAGCCCCAGCATTTT
many	TRBV7-2	TRBD2	TRBJ2-3	CASSKGPAGLTDTQYF	TGTGCCAGCAGCAAGGGTCCAGCGGGGCTCACAGATACGCAGTATTTT
many	TRBV5-1	TRBD1	TRBJ2-1	CASSFTGVRYNEQFF	TGCGCCAGCAGCTTTACAGGGGTTCGGTACAATGAGCAGTTCTTC
.	TRBV5-1	TRBD1	TRBJ2-3	CASSLPGQVVDTQYF	TGCGCCAGCAGCTTACCGGGACAGGTGGTAGATACGCAGTATTTT
many	TRBV12-3/TRBV12-4	.	TRBJ2-5	CASSSFGDRGETQYF	TGTGCCAGCAGTTCTTTTGGGGATAGGGGAGAGACCCAGTACTTC
.	TRBV18	.	TRBJ2-5	CASSPTISGQETQYF	TGTGCCAGCTCACCAACGATATCAGGCCAAGAGACCCAGTACTTC
many	TRBV7-3	.	TRBJ2-5	CASSFDGGTQETQYF	TGTGCCAGCAGCTTCGATGGCGGAACCCAAGAGACCCAGTACTTC